These 23 T cell receptor beta chains came from one sample sequenced in a study of T cell repertoires in cytomegalovirus infection. TCRdb analysed the reads with MiXCR anew, one entry per CDR3 protein. The sample holds roughly 120,000 distinct CDR3 sequences, around 30% seen once. The antigens for these receptors are not known. Source: CD8+ T cells from cultured PBMCs, taken from culture after CMV antigen stimulation. Receptor source: a human donor in good health (CMV status not recorded). Some clones in this sample may be carry-over from other donors' samples.

This chain links TRBV5-5 with TRBJ2-5, with TRBD2 identical over 8 bases. CDR3 length: 17 amino acids. J lost 5 bases, V lost 4 bases, and 16 bases had no gene match. CDR1 is SGHKS and CDR2 is YYEKEE in the germline V gene (reference sequence). In nucleotides, the CDR3 is TGTGCCAGCAGCCAGATAGCGGGACTAGTATTTATCGAGACCCAGTACTTC. It yields the protein CASSQIAGLVFIETQYF. The full variable domain, its missing parts supplied by reference TRBV5-5 and TRBJ2-5, is DAGVTQSPTHLIKTRGQQVTLRCSPISGHKSVSWYQQVLGQGPQFIFQYYEKEERGRGNFPDRFSARQFPNYSSELNVNALLLGDSALYLCASSQIAGLVFIETQYFGPGTRLLVL.

The chain links TRBV9 to TRBJ1-3; perhaps TRBD1 as D (5 bases). The CDR3 is 15 residues long. Germline V gene lookup returns CDR1 SGDLS and CDR2 YYNGEE. The germline V and J ends were trimmed by 3 bases and 0 bases, with 10 bases remaining between them. CDR3 loop: CASSGRGGSGNTIYF. Here the CDR3 DNA reads TGTGCCAGCAGCGGCCGGGGGGGCTCTGGAAACACCATATATTTT.

This clonotype was seen repeatedly, ten times or more. The J gene is TRBJ1-3, the V gene TRBV4-1; weak D call: TRBD1 (6 bases). Germline values: CDR1 MGHRA, CDR2 YSYEKL. The CDR3 totals 16 residues. V lost 8 bases and J lost 0, with 17 bases in between. The CDR3 protein is CASDLDSDISGNTIYF. In DNA form, the CDR3 reads TGCGCCAGCGACCTGGACAGTGATATCTCTGGAAACACCATATATTTT.

This clonotype appeared many times. V gene TRBV7-2 combines with J gene TRBJ2-7; 8 bases match TRBD2. CDR3 length: 15 amino acids. Germline V gene lookup returns CDR1 SGHTA and CDR2 FQGNSA. Losses at the gene ends were 4 bases for V and 6 bases for J; bases not matched to a gene: 11. CDR3 amino acids: CASSYFGGGGGEQYF. The CDR3 DNA follows: TGTGCCAGCAGCTATTTCGGGGGGGGAGGTGGCGAGCAGTACTTC. Drawing the rest from reference TRBV7-2 and TRBJ2-7, the complete variable domain is GAGVSQSPSNKVTEKGKDVELRCDPISGHTALYWYRQSLGQGLEFLIYFQGNSAPDKSGLPSDRFSAERTGGSVSTLTIQRTQQEDSAVYLCASSYFGGGGGEQYFGPGTRLTVT.

This clonotype has only a few counts. V is TRBV6-5 and J is TRBJ2-3; D call uncertain. The CDR3 contains 15 residues. The V and J ends lost 0 bases and 1 base respectively, with 8 bases between them. Per germline, CDR1 MNHEY and CDR2 SVGAGI. DNA of the CDR3: TGTGCCAGCAGTTACTCGAATTGGGGCACAGATACGCAGTATTTT. This gives the protein CASSYSNWGTDTQYF.

This clonotype was counted only a few times. The gene calls are TRBV5-4 and TRBJ1-2; 7 nucleotides align to TRBD1. CDR1 and CDR2 from the germline V gene are SGHNT and YYREEE (reference sequence). CDR3 length: 14 residues. J was trimmed by 3 bases and V by 2 bases; bases with no gene match: 4. The DNA of the CDR3 is TGTGCCAGCAGCTTAGGGACAGTCGACTATGGCTACACCTTC. Translated, it gives CASSLGTVDYGYTF. Filled out from reference TRBV5-4 and TRBJ1-2, the complete variable domain reads ETGVTQSPTHLIKTRGQQVTLRCSSQSGHNTVSWYQQALGQGPQFIFQYYREEENGRGNFPPRFSGLQFPNYSSELNVNALELDDSALYLCASSLGTVDYGYTFGSGTRLTVV.

This clonotype came up a few times. The chain carries TRBV29-1 and TRBJ2-1, with 12 bases aligning to TRBD1. This CDR3 has 15 residues. J gave up 8 bases and V 7 bases, and 12 bases lay outside the gene matches. CDR1 SQVTM and CDR2 ANQGSEA come from the germline V gene. The CDR3 region is CSATMGQGAWDEQFF. In nucleotides, the CDR3 is TGCAGCGCAACGATGGGACAGGGGGCTTGGGATGAGCAGTTCTTC.

The rearrangement joins TRBV25-1 to TRBJ1-2; 9 bases are shared with TRBD1. The germline V gene has CDR1 MGHDK and CDR2 SYGVNS. There are 16 residues in the CDR3. The junction had 10 bases not matched to a gene; V was cut back by 4 bases and J by 4 bases. The chain's CDR3 is CASSGQGDPLFYGYTF. For the CDR3, the DNA is TGTGCCAGCAGTGGACAGGGGGACCCCCTTTTCTATGGCTACACCTTC.

This clonotype has more than one count but fewer than ten. This chain connects TRBV27 to TRBJ2-1; the D call may be TRBD1 or TRBD2 (6 bases each). The germline V gene encodes CDR1 MNHEY and CDR2 SMNVEV (reference sequence). The V end was cut by 5 bases, the J end by 4 bases, with 15 bases between. This CDR3 comprises 15 residues. The CDR3 sequence is CASSKTSGAYNEQFF. In DNA form, the CDR3 reads TGTGCCAGCAGTAAGACATCGGGGGCGTACAATGAGCAGTTCTTC.

The rearrangement joins TRBV12-3 or TRBV12-4 to TRBJ2-2; 9 bases match TRBD2. The CDR3 extends over 15 amino acids. With V trimmed by 3 bases and J by 2 bases, 1 base remained unmatched. The DNA for the CDR3 is TGTGCCAGCAGTTTGCGGGGGGGAAACACCGGGGAGCTGTTTTTT. It yields the protein CASSLRGGNTGELFF.

CDR3 in amino acids: CASSLAPLHTEAFF. The CDR3 region has the DNA TGTGCCAGCAGCTTAGCACCGTTGCACACTGAAGCTTTCTTT. The rearrangement links TRBV7-9 to TRBJ1-1; no clear D. Germline V gene data show CDR1 as SEHNR and CDR2 as FQNEAQ (reference sequence). This CDR3 comprises 14 residues. Deletions cut 0 bases from V and 3 bases from J, with 8 bases between.

The chain uses TRBV2 and TRBJ2-2, with TRBD1 matching 10 bases. Germline values: CDR1 SNHLY, CDR2 FYNNEI. Trimming cost V 4 bases and J 6 bases; bases outside gene matches: 5. The CDR3 runs to 15 residues. The CDR3 region has the DNA TGTGCCAGCAGTGGACAGGGGGCTTCCCCCGGGGAGCTGTTTTTT. The encoded protein is CASSGQGASPGELFF.

This clonotype has a count of ten or more. The V gene is TRBV7-9, the J gene TRBJ2-7, with TRBD2 matching 10 bases. Germline-derived CDR1 and CDR2 are SEHNR and FQNEAQ (reference sequence). V lost 5 bases to trimming and J lost 2 bases; unmatched junction nucleotides: 3. This CDR3 is built from 14 residues. The CDR3 protein is CASSPSGRTYEQYF. The CDR3 coding sequence is TGTGCCAGCAGCCCTAGCGGGAGAACCTACGAGCAGTACTTC.

The chain is built from TRBV7-8 and TRBJ2-7; the match to TRBD1 covers 7 bases. V lost 1 base, J lost 2 bases, and 8 bases stayed unmatched. The germline V gene encodes CDR1 SGHVS and CDR2 FQNEAQ. The CDR3 loop spans 16 amino acids. The DNA of the CDR3 is TGTGCCAGCAGCTTAGTCGTTAGGGGGCCTACCTACGAGCAGTACTTC. Translated: CASSLVVRGPTYEQYF.

The V and J genes are TRBV7-2 and TRBJ2-2; D gene unclear. CDR3 size: 15 residues. V lost 5 bases to trimming and J lost 3 bases, with 13 bases between them. Germline values: CDR1 SGHTA, CDR2 FQGNSA. The CDR3 protein is CASSPTTGYTGELFF. CDR3 nucleotides: TGTGCCAGCAGCCCCACCACGGGTTACACCGGGGAGCTGTTTTTT.

The chain has TRBV27 and TRBJ2-3, with D possibly TRBD2 on 7 matching bases. Germline V gene data show CDR1 as MNHEY and CDR2 as SMNVEV (reference sequence). Trimming stripped 7 bases from V and 6 bases from J, with 23 bases between. The CDR3 runs to 16 residues. CDR3 DNA sequence: TGTGCCAGCACCCCCTTAGGGGGGGGGTCGGTGGATACGCAGTATTTT. Translating gives CASTPLGGGSVDTQYF.

The chain uses TRBV6-1 and TRBJ1-1; tentative D call: TRBD1 (5 bases). The CDR3 is 14 residues long. Trimming removed 6 bases from V and 4 bases from J, with 15 bases in between. Germline lookup yields CDR1 MNHNS and CDR2 SASEGT. CDR3 nucleotide sequence: TGTGCCAGCAGGGACGGGCGGGGCCCCACTGAAGCTTTCTTT. Residues: CASRDGRGPTEAFF.

This clonotype was counted ten times or more. V is TRBV7-2 and J is TRBJ2-1; 8 bases match TRBD2. Germline V CDR1 and CDR2: SGHTA, FQGNSA. The CDR3 length is 15 residues. V dropped 2 bases and J dropped 9; count of bases not matched to a gene: 9. The CDR3 here is CASSLPGLEAGEQFF. The CDR3 region has the DNA TGTGCCAGCAGCTTACCGGGACTAGAGGCCGGTGAGCAGTTCTTC. Full variable domain (outside the CDR3, taken from reference TRBV7-2 and TRBJ2-1): GAGVSQSPSNKVTEKGKDVELRCDPISGHTALYWYRQSLGQGLEFLIYFQGNSAPDKSGLPSDRFSAERTGGSVSTLTIQRTQQEDSAVYLCASSLPGLEAGEQFFGPGTRLTVL.

This chain uses TRBV2 with TRBJ2-1; the match to TRBD2 covers 9 bases. This CDR3 comprises 14 residues. Germline trimming cut 8 bases from V and 10 bases from J; bases unmatched to any gene: 12. CDR1 and CDR2 (germline): SNHLY, FYNNEI. The CDR3 sequence is CASDPGLAGNEQFF. For the CDR3, the DNA is TGTGCCAGCGACCCCGGGCTAGCGGGGAACGAGCAGTTCTTC. Full variable domain (outside the CDR3, taken from reference TRBV2 and TRBJ2-1): EPEVTQTPSHQVTQMGQEVILRCVPISNHLYFYWYRQILGQKVEFLVSFYNNEISEKSEIFDDQFSVERPDGSNFTLKIRSTKLEDSAMYFCASDPGLAGNEQFFGPGTRLTVL.

On this clonotype itself: A read error may be the cause here, since a much bigger clone is one base away. The chain has TRBV7-6 and TRBJ2-2; the match to TRBD2 covers 9 bases. CDR3 length: 16 amino acids. Germline V gene data show CDR1 as SGHVS and CDR2 as FNYEAQ. J was trimmed by 1 base and V by 5 bases; bases with no gene match: 5. CDR3: CASSTLTSGNTGELFF. CDR3 nucleotides: TGTGCCAGCAGCACCCTGACTAGCGGGAACACCGGGGAGCTGTTTTTT.

This clonotype was recorded a few times. This chain links TRBV6-5 with TRBJ2-7, with 9 bases matching TRBD1. This CDR3 is 16 amino acids long. Germline values: CDR1 MNHEY, CDR2 SVGAGI. Trimming took 1 base from V and 4 from J; bases not matched to a gene: 8. CDR3 sequence reads: CASSYLPGQGVYEQYF. In DNA, the CDR3 is TGTGCCAGCAGTTACTTGCCGGGACAGGGAGTTTACGAGCAGTACTTC.

This chain connects TRBV2 to TRBJ1-5; no clear D. Germline lookup yields CDR1 SNHLY and CDR2 FYNNEI. This CDR3 has 12 amino acids. V was clipped by 1 base and J by 9 bases, with 7 bases between them. In DNA, the CDR3 is TGTGCCAGCAGTGAAGGGGGTGCGCCCCAGCATTTT. Protein product: CASSEGGAPQHF.

V and J are TRBV12-3 or TRBV12-4 and TRBJ1-5; D possibly corresponds to TRBD1 (5 bases). The CDR3 length is 14 residues. The ends were cut back, 6 bases at V and 4 bases at J, with 13 bases in the middle. The CDR3 nucleotides read TGTGCCAGCAGACAAACAGGTATGAATCAGCCCCAGCATTTT. Protein sequence: CASRQTGMNQPQHF.